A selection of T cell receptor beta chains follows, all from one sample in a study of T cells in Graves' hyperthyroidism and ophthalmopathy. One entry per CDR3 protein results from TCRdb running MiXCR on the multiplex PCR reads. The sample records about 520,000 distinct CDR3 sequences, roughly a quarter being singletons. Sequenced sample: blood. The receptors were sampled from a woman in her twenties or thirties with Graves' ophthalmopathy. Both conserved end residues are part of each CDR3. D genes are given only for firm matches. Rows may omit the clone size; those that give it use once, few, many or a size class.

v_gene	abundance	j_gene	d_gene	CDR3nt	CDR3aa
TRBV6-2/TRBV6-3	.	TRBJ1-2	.	TGTGCCAGCAGTTACTATCCGGACTATGGCTACACCTTC	CASSYYPDYGYTF
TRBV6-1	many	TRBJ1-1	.	TGTGCCGGTTCGGAACGGGGGAACACTGAAGCTTTCTTT	CAGSERGNTEAFF
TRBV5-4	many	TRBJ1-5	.	TGTGCCAGCAGCTTGGAGCTGAACGTAGGGGGGATAACTCAGCCCCAGCATTTT	CASSLELNVGGITQPQHF
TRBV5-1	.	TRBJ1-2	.	TGCGCCAGCAGCTTGGACGGATATGGTGGCTACACCTTC	CASSLDGYGGYTF
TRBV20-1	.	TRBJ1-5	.	TGCAGTGCTCCTCCCGTGGGGTATGCTAATCAGCCTCAGCATTTT	CSAPPVGYANQPQHF
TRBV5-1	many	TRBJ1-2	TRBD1	TGCGCCAGCAGCTTGGCTCCGGGACAGAAGTATGGCTACACCTTC	CASSLAPGQKYGYTF
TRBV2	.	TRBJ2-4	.	TGTGCCAGCAAGGGGCAGGCCCTGGCCAAAAACATTCAGTACTTC	CASKGQALAKNIQYF
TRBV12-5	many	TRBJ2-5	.	TGTGCTAGTGGTTCCGCAGGTACGACGGAGACCCAGTACTTC	CASGSAGTTETQYF
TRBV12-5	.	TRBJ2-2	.	TGTGCTAGTGGTCCCCGGGGACCGACCGGGGAGCTGTTTTTT	CASGPRGPTGELFF
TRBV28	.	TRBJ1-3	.	TGTGCCAGCAGTTCGCAACAGGGAACTGGAAACACCATATATTTT	CASSSQQGTGNTIYF
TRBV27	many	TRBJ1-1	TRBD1	TGTGCCAGCAGAGAACGGGACAGCATGAACACTGAAGCTTTCTTT	CASRERDSMNTEAFF
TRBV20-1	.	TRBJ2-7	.	TGCAGTGCCCTTGCGGGGGCTTCCTACGAGCAGTACTTC	CSALAGASYEQYF
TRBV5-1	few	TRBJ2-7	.	TGCGCCAGCAGCACCTGGACCGGTTTGGAGCAGTACTTC	CASSTWTGLEQYF
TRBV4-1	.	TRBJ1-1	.	TGCGCCAGCAGACACTTACCCCTCCAGGTGGCCTCCATGAACACTGAAGCTTTCTTT	CASRHLPLQVASMNTEAFF
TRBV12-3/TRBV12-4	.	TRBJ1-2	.	TGTGCCAGCAGTCTAGGGATATACTATGGCTACACCTTC	CASSLGIYYGYTF
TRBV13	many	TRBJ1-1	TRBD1	TGTGCCAGCAGCTTAACTGGACAGGGGAATGAAGCTTTCTTT	CASSLTGQGNEAFF
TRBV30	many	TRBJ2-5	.	TGTGCCTGGAAGGAATGGTTCGCAAGGGAAACAGAACTCCAAGAGACCCAGTACTTC	CAWKEWFARETELQETQYF
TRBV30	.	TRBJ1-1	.	TGTGCCTGGAGTGTAATGAATGAAGCTTTCTTT	CAWSVMNEAFF
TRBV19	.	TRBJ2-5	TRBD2	TGTGCCAGTAGTACGGGACTAGCTTTGGAGACCCAGTACTTC	CASSTGLALETQYF
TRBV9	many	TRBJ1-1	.	TGTGCCAGCAGCGTAGGGGGGGCGAACACTGAAGCTTTCTTT	CASSVGGANTEAFF
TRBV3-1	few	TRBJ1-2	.	TGTGCCAGCAGCTCAGGGCGTCTACACCACTATGGCTACACCTTC	CASSSGRLHHYGYTF
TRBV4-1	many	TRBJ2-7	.	TGCGCCAGCAGCCACCCAACCGGGGAGCAGTACTTC	CASSHPTGEQYF
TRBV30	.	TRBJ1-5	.	TGTGCCTGGAGTGTACCTGAAGGGAGGAGGCTCAATCAGCCCCAGCATTTT	CAWSVPEGRRLNQPQHF
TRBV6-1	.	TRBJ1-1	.	TGTGCCAGCAGTGAAGATCCCAGGAACACTGAAGCTTTCTTT	CASSEDPRNTEAFF
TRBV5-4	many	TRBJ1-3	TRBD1	TGTGCCAGCAGCTTCCAGGGGGTCCAGTCCTCTGGAAACACCATATATTTT	CASSFQGVQSSGNTIYF
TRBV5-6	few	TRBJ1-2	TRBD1	TGTGCCAGCAGCCCGCCCGGGGACAGGTTTAACTATGGCTACACCTTC	CASSPPGDRFNYGYTF
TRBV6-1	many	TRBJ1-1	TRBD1	TGTGCCAGCAGTGAATGGCAGGGGGTTATGAACACTGAAGCTTTCTTT	CASSEWQGVMNTEAFF
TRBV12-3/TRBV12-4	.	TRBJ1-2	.	TGTGCCACCGTACAGGACCCCCGAGGTTCTAACTATGGCTACACCTTC	CATVQDPRGSNYGYTF
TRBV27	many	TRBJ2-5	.	TGTGCCAGCAGTCTTAACAGGGTCAGAGAGACCCAGTACTTC	CASSLNRVRETQYF
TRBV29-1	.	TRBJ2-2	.	TGCAGCGTTTCCCAACCGGGACTCATAAACACCGGGGAGCTGTTTTTT	CSVSQPGLINTGELFF
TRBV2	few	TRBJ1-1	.	TGTGCCAGCAGTGGAATAACAGTGAACACTGAAGCTTTCTTT	CASSGITVNTEAFF
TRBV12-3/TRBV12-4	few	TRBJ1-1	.	TGTGCCAGCAGTGCGGGACTCATGAACACTGAAGCTTTCTTT	CASSAGLMNTEAFF
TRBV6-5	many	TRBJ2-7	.	TGTGCCAGCCAGTTACTATCAGCGGGTTACGAGCAGTACTTC	CASQLLSAGYEQYF
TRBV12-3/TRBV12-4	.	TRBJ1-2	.	TGTGCCAGCAGTTTCGGGGGGAGTGCCTATGGCTACACCTTC	CASSFGGSAYGYTF
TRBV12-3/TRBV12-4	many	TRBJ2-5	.	TGTGCCAGCAGTACAGGGCCCCAAGAGACCCAGTACTTC	CASSTGPQETQYF
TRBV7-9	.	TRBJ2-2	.	TGTGCCAGCAGCTTAGCGCTGGGCTCCGGGGATCTGTTTTTT	CASSLALGSGDLFF
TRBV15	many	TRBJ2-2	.	TGTGCCACCAGCAGGGGACCCATCACCGGGGAGCTGTTTTTT	CATSRGPITGELFF
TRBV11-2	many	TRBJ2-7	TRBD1	TGTGCCAGCAGCTGGGACAGGGCGAAGGAGCAGTACTTC	CASSWDRAKEQYF
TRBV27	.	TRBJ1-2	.	TGTGCCAGCAGTATTGAAATTACAGGGAACTATGGCTACACCTTC	CASSIEITGNYGYTF
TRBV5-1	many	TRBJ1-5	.	TGCGCCAGCAGCTTGGACGGCAGTCAGCCCCAGCATTTT	CASSLDGSQPQHF
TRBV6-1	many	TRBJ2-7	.	TGTGCCAGCAGTGAGGACGGCGCTGCCTACGAGCAGTACTTC	CASSEDGAAYEQYF
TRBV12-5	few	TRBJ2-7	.	TGTGCTAGTGGTTTGGTAGGGACAAACGAGCAGTACTTC	CASGLVGTNEQYF
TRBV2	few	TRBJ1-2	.	TGTGCCAGCAGTGAAGGGGGCGGTGGCTACACCTTC	CASSEGGGGYTF
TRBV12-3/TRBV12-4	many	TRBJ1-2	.	TGTGCCAGCAGAGGTACCTCTAAACATGCCTACATGGGCTACACCTTC	CASRGTSKHAYMGYTF
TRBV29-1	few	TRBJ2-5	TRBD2	TGCAGCGTTGGACTAGCAGGCCGAGGAGAGGCCCAGTACTTC	CSVGLAGRGEAQYF
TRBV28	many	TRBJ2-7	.	TGTGCCAGCAGGTCAGAGACGTCTGGCGAGCAGTACTTC	CASRSETSGEQYF
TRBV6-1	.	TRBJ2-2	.	TGTGCCAGCAGTCCGAGGCCAGGGATCACCGGGGAGCTGTTTTTT	CASSPRPGITGELFF
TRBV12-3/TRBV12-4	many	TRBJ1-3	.	TGTGCCAGCACGGGCGACAGCTCTGGAAACACCATATATTTT	CASTGDSSGNTIYF
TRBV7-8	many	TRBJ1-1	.	TGTGCCAGCAGCTTAGCGCCTCAGGGGAGGGACACTGAAGCTTTCTTT	CASSLAPQGRDTEAFF
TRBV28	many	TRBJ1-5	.	TGTGCCAGCAGTTTGCGACAGAGCAATCAGCCCCAGCATTTT	CASSLRQSNQPQHF
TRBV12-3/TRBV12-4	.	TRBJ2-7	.	TGTGCCAGCAGTTTAGGCCCCCAGACTGAGCAGTACTTC	CASSLGPQTEQYF
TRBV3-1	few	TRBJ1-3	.	TGTGCCAGCAGCCGGGAGGGTGGCATATATTTT	CASSREGGIYF
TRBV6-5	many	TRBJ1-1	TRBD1	TGTGCCAGCAGTACCACCGGGACAGTGAACACTGAAGCTTTCTTT	CASSTTGTVNTEAFF
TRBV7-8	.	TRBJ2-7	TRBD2	TGTGCCAGCAGCCTGACTAGCGGGAGACCCTACGAGCAGTACTTC	CASSLTSGRPYEQYF